These 14 T cell receptor beta chains were all obtained from the same sample, sequenced in a study of T cell responses to AZD1222 COVID-19 vaccine. Data came from immunoSEQ multiplex PCR; TCRdb stores just in-frame clones and leaves some out. The sample shows 80,000 to 100,000 clones, about 86% of them seen only once. The source was peripheral blood, collected 28 days after the second AZD1222 dose. The receptors here all came from an adult who received the AZD1222 COVID-19 vaccine.

The chain combines TRBV19 with TRBJ1-2; D not certain. V lost 3 bases and J 4 bases, leaving 18 bases between the germline ends. The CDR3 totals 16 residues. CDR1 LNHDA and CDR2 SQIVND come from the germline V gene (reference sequence). CDR3 nucleotides: TGTGCCAGTAGTATCCCCGGAGCAGCCGGGTCCTATGGCTACACCTTC. Translating gives CASSIPGAAGSYGYTF.

The chain couples TRBV7-6 to TRBJ1-4; D is undetermined. V lost 4 bases and J 8 bases, leaving 17 bases between the germline ends. This CDR3 is 15 amino acids long. The germline CDR1 and CDR2 sequences are SGHVS and FNYEAQ. The CDR3 region has the DNA TGTGCCAGCAGCTCCGGGTTCTCCCCTGGGGAAAAACTGTTTTTT. Translation gives CASSSGFSPGEKLFF.

The rearrangement uses TRBV5-6 and TRBJ2-7; tentatively, D is TRBD2 (7 bases). V was clipped by 6 bases and J by 2 bases, with 15 bases between them. The CDR3 totals 14 residues. Looked up from germline, CDR1 is SGHDT and CDR2 is YYEEEE. The CDR3 coding sequence is TGTGCCAGCACCGGAGGGGGGGACCCCTACGAGCAGTACTTC. The encoded protein is CASTGGGDPYEQYF.

The chain is built from TRBV28 and TRBJ1-2, with 9 nucleotides matching TRBD1. CDR1 MDHEN and CDR2 SYDVKM come from the germline V gene. The V and J ends lost 11 bases and 5 bases, in that order; junction bases with no gene match: 12. The CDR3 has 14 residues. The CDR3 nucleotides read TGTGCCGTCAACCCGGGACAGGGTGGGTATGGCTACACCTTC. Its translation is CAVNPGQGGYGYTF.

This sequence joins TRBV6-5 and TRBJ1-3; a possible D gene is TRBD1 (6 bases). Between the trimmed V and J ends, which lost 7 bases and 4 bases, there was a span of 11 bases. This CDR3 comprises 13 residues. CDR1 MNHEY and CDR2 SVGAGI come from the germline V gene. CDR3 nucleotides: TGTGCCAGCATACAGGGTCACGGAAACACCATATATTTT. It codes for CASIQGHGNTIYF.

Only one count was recorded for this clone. The chain has TRBV6-2 or TRBV6-3 and TRBJ2-1, with 10 bases that match TRBD2. The CDR3 covers 14 residues. Per germline, CDR1 MNHEY and CDR2 SVGEGT. The V segment lost 5 bases and the J segment 8 bases; nucleotides outside the gene matches: 6. CDR3 sequence reads: CASSAGTSVYEQFF. In nucleotides, the CDR3 is TGTGCCAGCAGTGCCGGGACTAGCGTCTATGAGCAGTTCTTC.

The V and J genes are TRBV7-9 and TRBJ2-7, with a possible D match to TRBD2 (6 bases). The CDR3 runs to 13 residues. The germline V and J ends were trimmed by 3 bases and 2 bases, with 8 bases remaining between them. Germline V gene sequence: CDR1 SEHNR, CDR2 FQNEAQ (reference sequence). CDR3 region: CASSFGGTYEQYF. Written as DNA, the CDR3 is TGTGCCAGCAGCTTTGGGGGGACCTACGAGCAGTACTTC.

The table lists this clone with a count of one. The chain links TRBV30 to TRBJ2-2; the D is unclear. CDR3 size: 13 residues. V was pared by 0 bases and J by 7 bases, with 9 bases between. CDR1 is GTSNPN, CDR2 SVGIG, per germline (reference sequence). CDR3 sequence reads: CAWSVQRGGELFF. The CDR3 DNA sequence: TGTGCCTGGAGTGTACAGCGTGGCGGGGAGCTGTTTTTT. Full variable domain (rest looked up from reference TRBV30 and TRBJ2-2): SQTIHQWPATLVQPVGSPLSLECTVEGTSNPNLYWYRQAAGRGLQLLFYSVGIGQISSEVPQNLSASRPQDRQFILSSKKLLLSDSGFYLCAWSVQRGGELFFGEGSRLTVL.

The chain uses TRBV30 and TRBJ2-5; tentatively, D is TRBD2 (5 bases). V gave up 2 bases and J gave up 4 bases, with 11 bases separating them. CDR3 length: 13 amino acids. CDR1 and CDR2 (germline): GTSNPN, SVGIG (reference sequence). The CDR3: CAWSLGSRETQYF. DNA of the CDR3: TGTGCCTGGAGTCTAGGGAGTAGAGAGACCCAGTACTTC.

The rearrangement links TRBV29-1 to TRBJ1-1, with a weak D call TRBD1 (6 bases). Germline V gene data show CDR1 as SQVTM and CDR2 as ANQGSEA. This CDR3 contains 12 residues. Trimming removed 4 bases at V and 2 bases at J, with 8 bases between. The CDR3 DNA follows: TGCAGCGTTGGCAGGGGAAACACTGAAGCTTTCTTT. The encoded protein is CSVGRGNTEAFF. Complete variable domain (other parts from reference TRBV29-1 and TRBJ1-1): SAVISQKPSRDICQRGTSLTIQCQVDSQVTMMFWYRQQPGQSLTLIATANQGSEATYESGFVIDKFPISRPNLTFSTLTVSNMSPEDSSIYLCSVGRGNTEAFFGQGTRLTVV.

This chain connects TRBV5-1 to TRBJ2-3; 9 bases are a match to TRBD1. The CDR3 spans 14 residues. The V gene end was trimmed by 4 bases and the J gene end by 5 bases; junction bases not matched to a gene: 5. CDR1 is SGHRS, CDR2 YFSETQ, per germline. The DNA for the CDR3 is TGCGCCAGCAGCGAGGGACAGGGAGGAGATACGCAGTATTTT. Protein: CASSEGQGGDTQYF.

This rearrangement joins TRBV11-2 to TRBJ1-3; 9 nucleotides agree with TRBD1. The CDR3 is 14 amino acids. Germline V CDR1 and CDR2: SGHAT, FQNNGV. V shed 3 bases and J 8 bases; nucleotides not matched to a gene: 5. CDR3 loop: CASSLGQGRDTIYF. The CDR3 region has the DNA TGTGCCAGCAGCTTGGGACAGGGTAGAGACACCATATATTTT.

This clone was observed a few times. The rearrangement joins TRBV11-2 to TRBJ2-3, with D uncertain. Germline lookup yields CDR1 SGHAT and CDR2 FQNNGV. Trimming took 6 bases from V and 0 from J, leaving 13 bases between them. The length of the CDR3 is 15 residues. Here the CDR3 reads CASRSQASSTDTQYF. DNA for the CDR3: TGTGCCAGCAGATCCCAAGCGAGTAGCACAGATACGCAGTATTTT. Complete variable domain (other parts from reference TRBV11-2 and TRBJ2-3): EAGVAQSPRYKIIEKRQSVAFWCNPISGHATLYWYQQILGQGPKLLIQFQNNGVVDDSQLPKDRFSAERLKGVDSTLKIQPAKLEDSAVYLCASRSQASSTDTQYFGPGTRLTVL.

The chain joins TRBV2 to TRBJ1-6, with 8 positions matching TRBD1. Germline CDR1 and CDR2: SNHLY and FYNNEI. The CDR3 covers 15 residues. Trimming cost V 8 bases and J 7 bases; bases outside gene matches: 10. CDR3 sequence (DNA): TGTGCCAGCTCCGGACAGGGCGAGGGAAATTCACCCCTCCACTTT. Its translation: CASSGQGEGNSPLHF.